This is a list of T cell receptor beta chains from one sample in a study of T cells in Graves' hyperthyroidism and ophthalmopathy. TCRdb passed the multiplex PCR reads through MiXCR, listing each CDR3 protein once. The data hold about 680,000 distinct CDR3 sequences, with just over 35% observed a single time. The specimen sequenced was blood. These receptors originate from a woman aged 40 to 50 with Graves' hyperthyroidism. The CDR3 runs from the conserved cysteine through the conserved F or W. D genes are given only for firm matches. Not every row has a clone size; where given, it reads once, few, many or a size class.

D | J | size | V | DNA | CDR3
NA | TRBJ2-6 | NA | TRBV10-3 | TGTGCCATCAGTGCGGACGGGGCCAACGTCCTGACTTTC | CAISADGANVLTF
TRBD1 | TRBJ1-1 | NA | TRBV6-5 | TGTGCCAGCAGTTACCCCGACAGGGGTACTGAAGCTTTCTTT | CASSYPDRGTEAFF
NA | TRBJ2-7 | NA | TRBV11-2 | TGTGCCAGCAGCGCCGACAGGTACTACGAGCAGTACTTC | CASSADRYYEQYF
NA | TRBJ2-7 | many | TRBV27 | TGTGCCAGCAGTTTGACAGGAGTCTACGAGCAGTACTTC | CASSLTGVYEQYF
TRBD1 | TRBJ1-1 | NA | TRBV3-1 | TGTGCCAGCAGCCCCCTCCACCTACAGGGGGCTGGCACTGAAGCTTTCTTT | CASSPLHLQGAGTEAFF
TRBD1 | TRBJ1-1 | NA | TRBV7-9 | TGTGCCAGCAGCTTGGGGACAGGGAAGACTGAAGCTCTCTTT | CASSLGTGKTEALF
NA | TRBJ1-5 | many | TRBV6-2/TRBV6-3 | TGTGCCAGCAGCCCCGAAAACCGGGGCAATCAGCCCCAGCATTTT | CASSPENRGNQPQHF
NA | TRBJ2-2 | many | TRBV29-1 | TGCAGCGTTGCCGAGGGATTTAACACCGGGGAGCTGTTTTTT | CSVAEGFNTGELFF
NA | TRBJ2-7 | NA | TRBV11-2 | TGTGCCAGCAGCTCGCAAATCTACGAGCAGTACTTC | CASSSQIYEQYF
TRBD1 | TRBJ1-5 | few | TRBV12-3/TRBV12-4 | TGTGCCAGCAGTCAGAAGGACAGGACCCATCAGCCCCAGCATTTT | CASSQKDRTHQPQHF
NA | TRBJ2-5 | many | TRBV20-1 | TGCAGTGCGCCTACAGCATCGGGAGAGACCCAGTACTTC | CSAPTASGETQYF
TRBD1 | TRBJ1-4 | many | TRBV15 | TGTGCCACCAGCAGAGACCGGGACAGGGGAAATGAAAAACTGTTTTTT | CATSRDRDRGNEKLFF
TRBD2 | TRBJ2-2 | NA | TRBV20-1 | TGCAGTGCCCGACTAGCGGGAGGCAACGGGGAGCTGTTTTTT | CSARLAGGNGELFF
TRBD1 | TRBJ1-2 | NA | TRBV7-3 | TGTGCCAGCAGCTTGGCGATCCCACAGGGGGCTAACTATGGCTACACCTTC | CASSLAIPQGANYGYTF
NA | TRBJ1-4 | NA | TRBV29-1 | TGCAGCGTTGTGGTGGGGGAAAAACTGTTTTTT | CSVVVGEKLFF
NA | TRBJ2-5 | NA | TRBV10-3 | TGTGCCAGCAGTCTTAGCGTGGAGACCCAGTACTTC | CASSLSVETQYF
TRBD1 | TRBJ2-5 | NA | TRBV3-1 | TGTGCCAGCAGCCGAGGGGACAGGGGATCGAAGACCCAGTACTTC | CASSRGDRGSKTQYF
TRBD1 | TRBJ1-2 | many | TRBV10-3 | TGTGCCATCAGAAGGGGACAGGGGGTTAACTATGGCTACACCTTC | CAIRRGQGVNYGYTF
TRBD2 | TRBJ2-3 | NA | TRBV5-1 | TGCGCCAGCAGAATAGGGATAGCGGGGGACACAGATACGCAGTATTTT | CASRIGIAGDTDTQYF
NA | TRBJ2-2 | many | TRBV7-2 | TGTGCCAGCAGCTTAGCGGGGTTGAACACCGGGGAGCTGTTTTTT | CASSLAGLNTGELFF
TRBD1 | TRBJ1-2 | NA | TRBV27 | TGTGCCAGCAGTTTACGGTCGTGGGAGGGGGCGCAAGGCTACACCTTC | CASSLRSWEGAQGYTF
TRBD2 | TRBJ2-7 | NA | TRBV6-5 | TGTGCCAGCAGTTACTCGAGGAGTAGAGCGGGAGATACCTACGAGCAGTACTTC | CASSYSRSRAGDTYEQYF